Listed below are T cell receptor beta chains from one sample, sequenced in a study of CD8 T cells in Susac syndrome. TCRdb re-called the immunoSEQ multiplex PCR reads with MiXCR, one entry per CDR3 protein. The data hold 200,000 or so distinct CDR3 sequences, with approximately 96% observed a single time. What was sequenced was CD4+ T cells from PBMCs. These receptors were taken from a human donor with multiple sclerosis. Both conserved end residues are part of each CDR3. The D gene is left open where the match is weak. Expanded clones get a size class; other rows say once, few or many, or leave the size out.

j_call cdr3_length clone_size d_call v_call cdr3_aa cdr3_nt
TRBJ2-2 15 - - TRBV27 CASSFGQVNTGELFF TGTGCCAGCAGTTTCGGTCAGGTGAACACCGGGGAGCTGTTTTTT
TRBJ2-7 13 - - TRBV25-1 CASSDRWLGEQYF TGTGCCAGCAGTGACCGGTGGTTAGGCGAGCAGTACTTC
TRBJ1-5 13 - TRBD1 TRBV30 CAWARDSNQPQHF TGTGCCTGGGCCCGGGACAGTAATCAGCCCCAGCATTTT
TRBJ2-7 14 - TRBD1 TRBV6-6 CASSYRGQGHEQYF TGTGCCAGCAGTTACAGGGGACAGGGCCACGAGCAGTACTTC
TRBJ1-1 16 once TRBD1 TRBV18 CASSPGQRALGTEAFF TGTGCCAGCTCACCGGGACAGCGAGCTTTGGGCACTGAAGCTTTCTTT
TRBJ1-2 12 - - TRBV11-2 CASRSWGSGYTF TGTGCCAGCAGGTCGTGGGGATCTGGCTACACCTTC
TRBJ1-5 15 - - TRBV10-3 CAISESDRKNQPQHF TGTGCCATCAGTGAGTCGGACAGAAAGAATCAGCCCCAGCATTTT
TRBJ1-1 12 - - TRBV6-5 CASSYAAGRAFF TGTGCCAGCAGTTACGCGGCAGGGCGCGCTTTCTTT
TRBJ1-4 16 - - TRBV9 CASTKGGMGGREKLFF TGTGCCAGCACCAAAGGCGGTATGGGAGGTCGTGAAAAACTGTTTTTT
TRBJ1-2 14 - TRBD1 TRBV30 CAWSLTGGLYGYTF TGTGCCTGGAGCTTGACAGGGGGCTTGTATGGCTACACCTTC
TRBJ1-2 13 - - TRBV7-2 CASSFTPVYGYTF TGTGCCAGCAGCTTTACACCAGTCTATGGCTACACCTTC
TRBJ2-1 18 - TRBD2 TRBV4-1 CASSQDRPSGTIYNEQFF TGCGCCAGCAGCCAAGATCGTCCTAGCGGGACAATCTACAATGAGCAGTTCTTC
TRBJ1-1 15 - - TRBV3-1 CASSHRGLMNTEAFF TGTGCCAGCAGCCATCGGGGGCTAATGAACACTGAAGCTTTCTTT
TRBJ1-4 14 - - TRBV7-9 CASSFQWANEKLFF TGTGCCAGCAGCTTTCAGTGGGCTAATGAAAAACTGTTTTTT
TRBJ1-1 15 once TRBD1 TRBV24-1 CATSDAGQGDTEAFF TGTGCCACCAGTGACGCGGGGCAGGGGGACACTGAAGCTTTCTTT
TRBJ2-1 14 - - TRBV7-3 CASSLTFGENEQFF TGTGCCAGCAGCTTAACGTTTGGAGAGAATGAGCAGTTCTTC
TRBJ1-4 15 - TRBD1 TRBV9 CASSVDRGGNEKLFF TGTGCCAGCAGCGTGGACAGGGGGGGCAATGAAAAACTGTTTTTT
TRBJ2-7 14 few TRBD1 TRBV5-1 CASSLVQGAYEQYF TGTGCCAGCAGCTTAGTACAGGGGGCCTACGAGCAGTACTTC
TRBJ2-7 14 - TRBD2 TRBV3-1 CASSHAGGPSEQYF TGTGCCAGCAGCCATGCGGGGGGGCCATCCGAGCAGTACTTC
TRBJ1-1 15 - - TRBV5-4 CASSLARGANTEAFF TGTGCCAGCAGCTTGGCCCGGGGGGCGAACACTGAAGCTTTCTTT
TRBJ1-2 13 - - TRBV12-5 CASGLVQYLGYTF TGTGCTAGTGGTTTAGTACAGTACCTTGGCTACACCTTC
TRBJ1-2 12 - - TRBV28 CASSPPGLPYTF TGTGCCAGCAGTCCTCCGGGTCTACCCTACACCTTC
TRBJ1-2 14 few TRBD1 TRBV6-2/TRBV6-3 CASSYSLTGRGYTF TGTGCCAGCAGTTACTCGCTGACAGGGAGAGGCTACACCTTC
TRBJ2-5 15 - TRBD1 TRBV27 CASSPPGQGRGTQYF TGTGCCAGCAGCCCGCCGGGACAGGGCCGGGGGACCCAGTACTTC
TRBJ2-5 10 - - TRBV20-1 CSARVTTQYF TGCAGTGCTAGAGTCACGACCCAGTACTTC
TRBJ1-1 12 once - TRBV14 CASSQDTAEAFF TGTGCCAGCAGCCAAGATACAGCTGAAGCTTTCTTT
TRBJ2-2 14 - TRBD1 TRBV29-1 CSARDRGNTGELFF TGCAGCGCTCGGGACAGGGGGAACACCGGGGAGCTGTTTTTT
TRBJ1-1 14 - - TRBV2 CASSVQPGYTEAFF TGTGCCAGCAGTGTCCAACCCGGGTACACTGAAGCTTTCTTT
TRBJ2-7 15 - - TRBV18 CASSPPRAGSYEQYF TGTGCCAGCTCACCACCTAGGGCGGGGTCCTACGAGCAGTACTTC
TRBJ2-7 13 - - TRBV7-3 CASSLTGGYEQYF TGTGCCAGCAGCTTAACAGGGGGCTACGAGCAGTACTTC
TRBJ1-2 13 - - TRBV6-5 CASSRNANYGYTF TGTGCCAGCAGCCGAAATGCCAACTATGGCTACACCTTC
TRBJ1-1 17 once - TRBV20-1 CSASSGGRLVLNTEAFF TGCAGTGCCTCAAGCGGGGGACGTTTAGTACTGAACACTGAAGCTTTCTTT
TRBJ1-1 15 - TRBD1 TRBV2 CASRQDRAMNTEAFF TGTGCCAGCAGACAAGACAGGGCCATGAACACTGAAGCTTTCTTT
TRBJ2-6 10 - - TRBV12-5 CASGDRTTTF TGTGCTAGTGGGGACCGAACGACGACTTTC
TRBJ1-2 13 - TRBD1 TRBV30 CAWSVQGSTGYTF TGTGCCTGGAGTGTACAGGGGTCCACTGGCTACACCTTC
TRBJ1-2 13 - - TRBV29-1 CSVDRGDLQGYTF TGCAGCGTTGACCGGGGGGACCTCCAGGGCTACACCTTC
TRBJ1-2 12 few - TRBV27 CASSLVGLGYTF TGTGCCAGCAGCCTCGTGGGGCTGGGCTACACCTTC
TRBJ2-5 12 - - TRBV5-6 CASSVQTETQYF TGTGCCAGCAGTGTGCAGACAGAGACCCAGTACTTC
TRBJ2-5 14 - TRBD2 TRBV20-1 CSVLTLSGEKTQYF TGCAGTGTGCTGACCCTTAGCGGGGAGAAGACCCAGTACTTC
TRBJ1-2 13 - TRBD1 TRBV20-1 CSATPGQGYGYTF TGCAGTGCTACCCCCGGACAGGGCTATGGCTACACCTTC
TRBJ2-3 14 - - TRBV11-1 CASSLDSTTDTQYF TGTGCCAGCAGCTTAGACAGTACCACAGATACGCAGTATTTT
TRBJ2-6 12 - - TRBV29-1 CSVESGANVLTF TGCAGCGTTGAGTCTGGGGCCAACGTCCTGACTTTC
TRBJ2-7 14 - - TRBV6-5 CASSQGDRGYEQYF TGTGCCAGCAGTCAAGGGGACCGAGGCTACGAGCAGTACTTC
TRBJ2-1 11 - - TRBV10-3 CAISEGGEQFF TGTGCCATCAGTGAGGGGGGTGAGCAGTTCTTC
TRBJ2-5 12 - TRBD2 TRBV2 CASGTSGETQYF TGTGCCTCCGGGACTAGCGGGGAGACCCAGTACTTC
TRBJ2-2 18 once TRBD2 TRBV5-1 CASSLLVAGVSNTGELFF TGCGCCAGCAGCTTGTTGGTAGCGGGAGTATCGAACACCGGGGAGCTGTTTTTT
TRBJ2-3 15 - TRBD2 TRBV20-1 CSASWLAGGTDTQYF TGCAGTGCTAGTTGGCTAGCGGGCGGCACAGATACGCAGTATTTT
TRBJ1-5 15 - - TRBV6-5 CASRQQSYSNQPQHF TGTGCCAGCAGACAACAGAGTTATAGCAATCAGCCCCAGCATTTT
TRBJ2-1 15 - TRBD1 TRBV5-6 CASRATGGPNNEQFF TGTGCCAGCAGGGCTACAGGGGGACCTAACAATGAGCAGTTCTTC
TRBJ1-4 12 - TRBD1 TRBV30 CAWATGSEKLFF TGTGCCTGGGCGACAGGGTCGGAAAAACTGTTTTTT
TRBJ1-6 13 - - TRBV11-1 CASSLAIRSPLHF TGTGCCAGCAGCTTAGCGATAAGATCACCCCTCCACTTT